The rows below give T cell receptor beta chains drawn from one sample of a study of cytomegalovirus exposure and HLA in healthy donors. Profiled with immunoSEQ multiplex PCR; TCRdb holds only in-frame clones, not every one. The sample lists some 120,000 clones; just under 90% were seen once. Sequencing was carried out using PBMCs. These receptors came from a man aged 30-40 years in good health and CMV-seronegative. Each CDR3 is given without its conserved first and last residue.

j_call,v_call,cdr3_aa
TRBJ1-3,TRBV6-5,ASSSLKGAGNTIY
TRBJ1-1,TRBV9,ASSVDGRGWMNTEAF
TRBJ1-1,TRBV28,ASRGTGWNTEAF
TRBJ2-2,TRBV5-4,ASSLGGATTGELF
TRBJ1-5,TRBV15,ATSSRDRVRAFGQPQH
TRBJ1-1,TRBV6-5,ASSPAQGGITEAF
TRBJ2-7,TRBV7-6,ASSRSSGGRNYEQY
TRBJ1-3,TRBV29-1,SVRQGLSGNTIY
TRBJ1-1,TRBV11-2,ASSARTNTEAF
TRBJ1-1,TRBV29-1,SVDLVAANTEAF
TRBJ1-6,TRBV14,ASSPDRARDSPLH
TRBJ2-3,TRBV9,ASSVIGVPTDTQY
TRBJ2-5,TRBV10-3,AIRVVAQAVQY
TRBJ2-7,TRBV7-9,ASSLGGDPPYEQY
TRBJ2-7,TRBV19,ASSEQLGHEQY
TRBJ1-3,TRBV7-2,ASSLQGRANTIY
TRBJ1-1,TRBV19,ATKELGTEAF
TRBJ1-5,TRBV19,ASGQGFQPQH
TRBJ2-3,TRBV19,ASSERGGLDTQY
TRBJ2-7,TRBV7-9,ASSLDLLVYEQY
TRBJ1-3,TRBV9,ASSGPGAGNTIY
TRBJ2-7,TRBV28,ASSDRAGGYEQY
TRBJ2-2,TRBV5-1,ASSTGGLSGELF
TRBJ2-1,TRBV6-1,ASSEAGRDNEQF
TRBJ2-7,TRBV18,ASSPTGGGYEQY
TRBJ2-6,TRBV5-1,ASSLEGVTMGANVLT
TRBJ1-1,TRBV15,ATSREGTGNTEAF
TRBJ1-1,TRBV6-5,ATGGTEAF
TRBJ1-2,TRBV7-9,ASSLAENYGYT
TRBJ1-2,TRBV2,ASSEAGGQGYGYT
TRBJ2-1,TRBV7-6,ASSADWLPSYNEQF